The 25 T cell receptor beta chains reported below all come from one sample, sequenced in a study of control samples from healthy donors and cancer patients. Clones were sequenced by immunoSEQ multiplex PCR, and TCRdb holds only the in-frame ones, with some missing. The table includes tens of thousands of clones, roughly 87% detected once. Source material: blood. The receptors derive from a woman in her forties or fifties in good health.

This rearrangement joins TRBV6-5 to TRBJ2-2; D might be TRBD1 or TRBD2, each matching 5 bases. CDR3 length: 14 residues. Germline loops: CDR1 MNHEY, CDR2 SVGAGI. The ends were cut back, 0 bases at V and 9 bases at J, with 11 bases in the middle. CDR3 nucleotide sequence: TGTGCCAGCAGTTACTCGGGGGTGATCAGGGAGCTGTTTTTT. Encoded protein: CASSYSGVIRELFF.

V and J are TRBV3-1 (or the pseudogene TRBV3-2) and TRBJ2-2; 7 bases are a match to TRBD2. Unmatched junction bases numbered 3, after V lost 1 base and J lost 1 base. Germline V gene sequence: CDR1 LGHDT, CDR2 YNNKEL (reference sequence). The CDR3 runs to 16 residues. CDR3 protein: CASSQGPSGNTGELFF. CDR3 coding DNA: TGTGCCAGCAGCCAAGGTCCTAGCGGGAACACCGGGGAGCTGTTTTTT.

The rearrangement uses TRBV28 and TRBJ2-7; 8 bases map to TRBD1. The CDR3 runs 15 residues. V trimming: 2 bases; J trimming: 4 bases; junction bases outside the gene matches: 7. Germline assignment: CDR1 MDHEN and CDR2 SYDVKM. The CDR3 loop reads CASSLRPGGLYEQYF. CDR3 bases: TGTGCCAGCAGTTTAAGGCCAGGGGGCTTGTACGAGCAGTACTTC.

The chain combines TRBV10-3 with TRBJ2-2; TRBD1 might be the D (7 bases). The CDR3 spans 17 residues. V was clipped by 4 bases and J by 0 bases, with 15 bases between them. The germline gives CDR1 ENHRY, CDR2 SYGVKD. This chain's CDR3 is CAISGTGAGPNTGELFF. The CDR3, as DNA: TGTGCCATCAGTGGAACAGGGGCGGGACCGAACACCGGGGAGCTGTTTTTT.

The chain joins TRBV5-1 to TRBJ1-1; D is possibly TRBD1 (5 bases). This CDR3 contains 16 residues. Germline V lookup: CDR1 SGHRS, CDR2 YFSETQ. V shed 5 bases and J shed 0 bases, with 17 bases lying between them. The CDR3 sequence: CASRLGGEYVNTEAFF. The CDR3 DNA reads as TGCGCCAGCAGGCTCGGGGGGGAATACGTGAACACTGAAGCTTTCTTT.

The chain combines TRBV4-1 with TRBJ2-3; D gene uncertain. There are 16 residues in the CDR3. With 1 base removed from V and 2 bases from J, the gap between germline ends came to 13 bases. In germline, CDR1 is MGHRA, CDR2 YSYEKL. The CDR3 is CASSQGFLALTDTQYF. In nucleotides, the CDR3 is TGCGCCAGCAGCCAAGGTTTCTTGGCCCTCACAGATACGCAGTATTTT.

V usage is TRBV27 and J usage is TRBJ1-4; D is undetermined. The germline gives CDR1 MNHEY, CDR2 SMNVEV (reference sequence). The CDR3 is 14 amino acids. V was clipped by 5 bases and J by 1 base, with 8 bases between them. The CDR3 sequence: CASSRGLTNEKLFF. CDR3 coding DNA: TGTGCCAGCAGTAGAGGCCTAACTAATGAAAAACTGTTTTTT.

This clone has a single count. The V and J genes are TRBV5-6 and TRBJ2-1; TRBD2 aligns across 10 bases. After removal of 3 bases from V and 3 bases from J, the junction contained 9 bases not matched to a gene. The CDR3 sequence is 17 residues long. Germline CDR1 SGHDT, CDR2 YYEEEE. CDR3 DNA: TGTGCCAGCAGCTCCCCTCTAGCGGGAGTGGGCTACAATGAGCAGTTCTTC. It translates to CASSSPLAGVGYNEQFF.

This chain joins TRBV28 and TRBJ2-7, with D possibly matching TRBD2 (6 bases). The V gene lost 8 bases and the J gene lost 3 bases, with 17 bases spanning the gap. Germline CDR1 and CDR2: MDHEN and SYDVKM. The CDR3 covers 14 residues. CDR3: CASGTPGGGYEQYF. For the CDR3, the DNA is TGTGCCAGCGGAACCCCCGGGGGAGGCTACGAGCAGTACTTC.

CDR3 DNA: TGTGCCAGCAGTTTCGGGGGGTCCCAGGTTGAACCCCAGCATTTT. As protein: CASSFGGSQVEPQHF. This rearrangement joins TRBV27 to TRBJ1-5; D may be TRBD1 (5 bases). Looked up from germline, CDR1 is MNHEY and CDR2 is SMNVEV (reference sequence). The V gene lost 3 bases and the J gene lost 10 bases, with 19 bases spanning the gap. This CDR3 spans 15 amino acids.

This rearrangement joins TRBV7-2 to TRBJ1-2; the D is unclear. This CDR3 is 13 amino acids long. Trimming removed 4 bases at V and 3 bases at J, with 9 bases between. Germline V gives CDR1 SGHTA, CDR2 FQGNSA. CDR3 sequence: CASSSIRHYGYTF. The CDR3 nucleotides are TGTGCCAGCAGCTCCATAAGACACTATGGCTACACCTTC.

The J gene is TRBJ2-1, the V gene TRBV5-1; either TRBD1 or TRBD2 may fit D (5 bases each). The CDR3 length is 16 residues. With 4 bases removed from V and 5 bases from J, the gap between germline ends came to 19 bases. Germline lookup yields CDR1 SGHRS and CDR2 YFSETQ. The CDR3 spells CASSPTGQLQHNEQFF. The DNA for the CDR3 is TGCGCCAGCAGCCCAACGGGGCAACTACAACACAATGAGCAGTTCTTC.

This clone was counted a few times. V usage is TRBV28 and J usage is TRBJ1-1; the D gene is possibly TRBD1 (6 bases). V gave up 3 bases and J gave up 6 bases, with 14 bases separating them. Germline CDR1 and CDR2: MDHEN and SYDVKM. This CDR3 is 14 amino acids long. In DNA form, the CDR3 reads TGTGCCAGCAGTTTTCGCACAGGGTTCTCTGAAGCTTTCTTT. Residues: CASSFRTGFSEAFF.

The CDR3 DNA follows: TGTGCCTGGAGGGAGGTACAGCTCGATGGCTACACCTTC. Encoded protein: CAWREVQLDGYTF. The rearrangement joins TRBV30 to TRBJ1-2, with D hard to call. Germline values: CDR1 GTSNPN, CDR2 SVGIG (reference sequence). This CDR3 has 13 amino acids. The V end lost 3 bases, the J end lost 6 bases, and 14 bases lay between the germline ends.

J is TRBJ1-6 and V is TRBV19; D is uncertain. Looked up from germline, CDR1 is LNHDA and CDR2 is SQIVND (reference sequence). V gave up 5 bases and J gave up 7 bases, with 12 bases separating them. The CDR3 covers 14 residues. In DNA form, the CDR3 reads TGTGCCAGTAGTGGGTCGGCGGAAAATTCACCCCTCCACTTT. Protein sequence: CASSGSAENSPLHF.

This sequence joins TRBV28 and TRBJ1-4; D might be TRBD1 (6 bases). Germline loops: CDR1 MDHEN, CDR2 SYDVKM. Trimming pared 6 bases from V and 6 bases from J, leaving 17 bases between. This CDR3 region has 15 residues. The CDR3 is CASSDTAGQHEKLFF. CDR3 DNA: TGTGCCAGCAGCGATACCGCCGGACAGCATGAAAAACTGTTTTTT.

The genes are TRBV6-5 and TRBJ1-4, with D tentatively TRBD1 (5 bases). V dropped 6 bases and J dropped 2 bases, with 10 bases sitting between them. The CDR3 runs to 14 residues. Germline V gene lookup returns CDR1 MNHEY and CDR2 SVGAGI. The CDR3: CASRRQPTNEKLFF. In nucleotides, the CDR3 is TGTGCCAGCAGACGACAGCCCACTAATGAAAAACTGTTTTTT.

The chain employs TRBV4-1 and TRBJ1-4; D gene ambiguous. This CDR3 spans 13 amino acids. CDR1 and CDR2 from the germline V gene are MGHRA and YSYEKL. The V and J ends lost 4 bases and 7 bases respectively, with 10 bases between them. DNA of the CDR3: TGCGCCAGCAGCCTCATCGGCAGTGAAAAACTGTTTTTT. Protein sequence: CASSLIGSEKLFF.

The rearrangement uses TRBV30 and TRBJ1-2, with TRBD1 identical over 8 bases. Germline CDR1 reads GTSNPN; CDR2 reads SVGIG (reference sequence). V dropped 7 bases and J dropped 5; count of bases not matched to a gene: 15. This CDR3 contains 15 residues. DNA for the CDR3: TGTGCCTATCCGTCGCCTGGACAGGGAGTGTATGGCTACACCTTC. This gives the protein CAYPSPGQGVYGYTF. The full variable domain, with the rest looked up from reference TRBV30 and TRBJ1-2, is SQTIHQWPATLVQPVGSPLSLECTVEGTSNPNLYWYRQAAGRGLQLLFYSVGIGQISSEVPQNLSASRPQDRQFILSSKKLLLSDSGFYLCAYPSPGQGVYGYTFGSGTRLTVV.

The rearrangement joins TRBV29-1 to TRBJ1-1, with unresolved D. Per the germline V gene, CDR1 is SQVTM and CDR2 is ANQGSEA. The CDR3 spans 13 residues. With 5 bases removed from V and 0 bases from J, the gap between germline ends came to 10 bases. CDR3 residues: CSVLSGLNTEAFF. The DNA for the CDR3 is TGCAGCGTTCTCTCGGGGTTGAACACTGAAGCTTTCTTT.

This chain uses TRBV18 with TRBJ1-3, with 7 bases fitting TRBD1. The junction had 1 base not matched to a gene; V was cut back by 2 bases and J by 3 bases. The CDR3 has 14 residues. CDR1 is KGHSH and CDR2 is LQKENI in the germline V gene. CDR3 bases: TGTGCCAGCTCACCAGGGACAGATGGAAACACCATATATTTT. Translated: CASSPGTDGNTIYF. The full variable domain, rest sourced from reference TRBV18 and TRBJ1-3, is NAGVMQNPRHLVRRRGQEARLRCSPMKGHSHVYWYRQLPEEGLKFMVYLQKENIIDESGMPKERFSAEFPKEGPSILRIQQVVRGDSAAYFCASSPGTDGNTIYFGEGSWLTVV.

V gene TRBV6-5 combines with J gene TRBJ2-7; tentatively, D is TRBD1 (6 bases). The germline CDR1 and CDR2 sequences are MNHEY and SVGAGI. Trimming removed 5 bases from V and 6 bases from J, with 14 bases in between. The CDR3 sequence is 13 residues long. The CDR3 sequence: CASSRQDATEQYF. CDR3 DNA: TGTGCCAGCAGTAGACAGGACGCCACCGAGCAGTACTTC.

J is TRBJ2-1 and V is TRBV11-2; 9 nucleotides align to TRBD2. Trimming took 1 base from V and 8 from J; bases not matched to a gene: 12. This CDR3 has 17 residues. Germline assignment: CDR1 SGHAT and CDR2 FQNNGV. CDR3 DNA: TGTGCCAGCAGCTTAGTTGGGCTAGCGGGACGGGCCGATGAGCAGTTCTTC. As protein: CASSLVGLAGRADEQFF.

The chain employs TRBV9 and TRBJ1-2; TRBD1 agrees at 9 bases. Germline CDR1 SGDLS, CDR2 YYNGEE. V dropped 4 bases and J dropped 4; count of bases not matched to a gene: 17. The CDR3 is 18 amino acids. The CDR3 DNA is TGTGCCAGCAGCACACCGGGACAGGGTCCATCCATCCGCTATGGCTACACCTTC. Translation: CASSTPGQGPSIRYGYTF.

CDR3 nucleotide sequence: TGTGCCAGCAGCTTACGGCGGGAGGCCGGGGAGCTGTTTTTT. Translating it yields CASSLRREAGELFF. This chain links TRBV7-2 with TRBJ2-2, with TRBD2 matching 8 bases. The germline V gene has CDR1 SGHTA and CDR2 FQGNSA. V shed 2 bases and J 6 bases; nucleotides not matched to a gene: 2. The CDR3 runs 14 residues.